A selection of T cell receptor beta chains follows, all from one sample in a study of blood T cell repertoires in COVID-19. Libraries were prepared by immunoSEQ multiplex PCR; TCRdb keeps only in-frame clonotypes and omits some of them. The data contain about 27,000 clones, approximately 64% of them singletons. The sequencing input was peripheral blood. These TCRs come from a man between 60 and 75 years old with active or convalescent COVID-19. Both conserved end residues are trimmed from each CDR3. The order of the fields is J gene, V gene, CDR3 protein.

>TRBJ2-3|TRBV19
ASSIGGTSGYTQY
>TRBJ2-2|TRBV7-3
ASSLGLPRGELF
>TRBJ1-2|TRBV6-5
ASSYEGANGYT
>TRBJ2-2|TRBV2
ASSRTSSGELF
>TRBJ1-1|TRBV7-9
ASSLVGEAEAF
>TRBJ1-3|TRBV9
ASSLTPSSGNTIY
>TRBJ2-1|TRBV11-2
ASSLDLVRTQF
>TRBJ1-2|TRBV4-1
ASSQDQQGRYGYT
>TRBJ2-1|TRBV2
ASSSGQSHISWF
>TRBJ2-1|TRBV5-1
ASRGLAAYNEQF
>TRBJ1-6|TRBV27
ASKYDSSYNSPLH
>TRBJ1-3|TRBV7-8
ASSSTVTGNTIY
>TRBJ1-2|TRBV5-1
ASSLQGYGYT
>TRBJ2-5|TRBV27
ASSGGGTRETQY
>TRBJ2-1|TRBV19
ATGTSGYAYNEQF
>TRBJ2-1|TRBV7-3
ASSSLPPPGEQF
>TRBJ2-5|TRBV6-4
ATEETQY
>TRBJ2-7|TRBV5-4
ASSVSGGQTYEQY
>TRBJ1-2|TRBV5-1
ASSLVGQGGYGYT
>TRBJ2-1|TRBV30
AWATGTRGNEQF
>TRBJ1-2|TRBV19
ASSIRDGYT
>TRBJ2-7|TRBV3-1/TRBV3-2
ASSGESSYEQY
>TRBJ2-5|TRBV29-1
SVLQGAKTQY
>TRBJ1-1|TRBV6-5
ASSPRVSTEAF
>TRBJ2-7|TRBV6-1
ASSEATPPRHEQY
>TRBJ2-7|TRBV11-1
ASSSAGTGESYEQY
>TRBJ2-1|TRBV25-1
ASSEYPGGGVNEQF
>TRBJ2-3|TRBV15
ATSSGIAGGRPGTDTQY
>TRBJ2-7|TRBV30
ALPGVNSYEQY
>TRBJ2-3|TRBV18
ASSPGLFTDTQY
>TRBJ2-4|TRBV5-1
ASSLGDRVEGDIQY